What follows are 17 T cell receptor beta chains derived from one specimen sequenced in a study of T cells in Graves' hyperthyroidism and ophthalmopathy. RNA transcripts served as the template for amplifying TCR beta CDR3 regions. The HTBI primer set was used in a first-round RT-PCR of the TCR CDR3. TCRdb recomputed calls from the multiplex PCR reads with MiXCR, one row per CDR3 protein. The repertoire includes over 700,000 distinct CDR3 sequences, 35% of them detected once, and approximately 31% sits in the top ten. Sequencing input: blood. These receptors were taken from a middle-aged woman with Graves' hyperthyroidism.

This chain connects TRBV27 to TRBJ1-2; 8 nucleotides line up with TRBD1. The CDR3 is made up of 13 amino acids. The V gene's germline CDR1 is MNHEY and CDR2 SMNVEV (reference sequence). V dropped 3 bases and J dropped 7; count of bases not matched to a gene: 4. The CDR3 loop is CASSFRGLAGYTF. The CDR3 bases are TGTGCCAGCAGTTTCAGGGGGCTGGCTGGCTACACCTTC.

There are many counts of this clonotype. The chain couples TRBV7-6 to TRBJ2-5; TRBD2 matches 8 bases. Losses at the gene ends were 0 bases for V and 3 bases for J; bases not matched to a gene: 9. Germline values: CDR1 SGHVS, CDR2 FNYEAQ. This CDR3 is built from 17 residues. The CDR3 region is CASSLATGTSGKETQYF. The CDR3, as DNA: TGTGCCAGCAGCTTAGCCACGGGGACTAGTGGGAAAGAGACCCAGTACTTC.

A word on this clonotype: In this CDR3 the conserved last residue, phenylalanine or tryptophan, is missing, so a read error is likely. The rearrangement links TRBV7-9 to TRBJ2-5, with TRBD1 matching 8 bases. CDR1 SEHNR and CDR2 FQNEAQ come from the germline V gene (reference sequence). The CDR3 consists of 14 residues. V trimming: 6 bases; J trimming: 1 base; junction bases outside the gene matches: 4. The CDR3 bases are TGTGCCAGCAGTTGGGGACAGGTCCAAGAGACCCAGTACGTC. As protein: CASSWGQVQETQYV.

The J gene is TRBJ2-5, the V gene TRBV19; no clear D. V was trimmed by 2 bases and J by 7 bases, leaving 11 bases between them. Germline-derived CDR1 and CDR2 are LNHDA and SQIVND (reference sequence). This CDR3 is built from 13 residues. The CDR3 coding sequence is TGTGCCAGTAGTATAACTCCGGTGGGGACCCAGTACTTC. Protein product: CASSITPVGTQYF.

This clonotype has at least ten counts. The chain carries TRBV9 and TRBJ2-2; unclear D gene. Germline V gives CDR1 SGDLS, CDR2 YYNGEE. Trimming took off 0 bases at V and 1 base at J, with 1 base between the two ends. The length of the CDR3 is 13 residues. The CDR3 loop is CASSVGNTGELFF. For the CDR3, the DNA is TGTGCCAGCAGCGTAGGGAACACCGGGGAGCTGTTTTTT.

The rearrangement joins TRBV25-1 to TRBJ2-5; D perhaps matches TRBD1 (6 bases). Per the germline V gene, CDR1 is MGHDK and CDR2 is SYGVNS. This CDR3 is built from 15 residues. V lost 3 bases to trimming and J lost 6 bases, with 17 bases between them. The CDR3 sequence is CASSDLGKQGQTQYF. DNA of the CDR3: TGTGCCAGCAGTGACCTGGGAAAACAGGGCCAGACCCAGTACTTC.

This clonotype was seen ten or more times. This chain links TRBV7-2 with TRBJ2-5; D may be TRBD2 (6 bases). Trimming left V 4 bases short and J 0 bases short, with 12 bases between. This CDR3 spans 15 amino acids. Germline-derived CDR1 and CDR2 are SGHTA and FQGNSA. The CDR3 here is CASSSLGGYQETQYF. DNA of the CDR3: TGTGCCAGCAGCTCACTGGGGGGTTACCAAGAGACCCAGTACTTC.

This chain joins TRBV2 and TRBJ1-1; 8 bases are shared with TRBD1. V lost 1 base, J lost 11 bases, and 6 bases stayed unmatched. This CDR3 contains 13 residues. Germline V lookup: CDR1 SNHLY, CDR2 FYNNEI. CDR3 region: CASSEGTGRGAFF. The CDR3 DNA follows: TGTGCCAGCAGTGAAGGGACAGGGAGAGGGGCTTTCTTT.

Points on this clonotype: Relative to the germline gene, one junction end is altered; a read error may explain this. CDR3 loop: CASSGVEWTGELFF. DNA for the CDR3: TGTGCCAGCAGTGGAGTAGAATGGACCGGGGAGCTGTTTTTT. This chain links TRBV10-3 with TRBJ2-2; D uncertain. Germline CDR1 reads ENHRY; CDR2 reads SYGVKD. The CDR3 has 14 amino acids.

This CDR3 reads CASSLLTGTRTQHF. As DNA, the CDR3 is TGTGCCAGCAGCTTGTTGACTGGGACGCGGACCCAGCATTTT. The gene calls are TRBV5-6 and TRBJ1-5; weak D call: TRBD1 (5 bases). The V gene's germline CDR1 is SGHDT and CDR2 YYEEEE. V dropped 1 base and J dropped 11 bases, with 16 bases sitting between them. This CDR3 has 14 amino acids.

This clonotype showed up many times. The V and J genes are TRBV2 and TRBJ1-2; TRBD1 matches at 7 bases. Per germline, CDR1 SNHLY and CDR2 FYNNEI. The J segment lost 3 bases and the V segment lost 4 bases, leaving 2 bases of the junction unmatched. This CDR3 is 13 amino acids long. CDR3 region: CASSVDRDYGYTF. The CDR3 nucleotides read TGTGCCAGCAGTGTTGACAGGGACTATGGCTACACCTTC.

This clonotype was counted at least ten times. The V and J genes are TRBV10-3 and TRBJ2-2; D unresolved. V lost 2 bases to trimming and J lost 4 bases, with 17 bases between them. Germline CDR1 ENHRY, CDR2 SYGVKD. This CDR3 spans 17 amino acids. The CDR3 sequence is CAISERYPLGSTGELFF. The DNA for the CDR3 is TGTGCCATCAGTGAGCGGTACCCATTGGGTAGCACCGGGGAGCTGTTTTTT.

The chain couples TRBV5-6 to TRBJ2-5; TRBD1 matches at 8 bases. Germline V CDR1 and CDR2: SGHDT, YYEEEE. Trimming at V came to 3 bases and at J to 3 bases, leaving 10 bases not matched to a gene. The CDR3 runs 16 residues. CDR3 residues: CASSCWDRTKEETQYF. CDR3 DNA: TGTGCCAGCAGCTGTTGGGACAGGACGAAAGAAGAGACCCAGTACTTC.

CDR3 loop: CASSQTGGPSYEQYF. Written as DNA, the CDR3 is TGTGCCAGCAGCCAGACAGGGGGCCCCTCCTACGAGCAGTACTTC. The chain combines TRBV10-3 with TRBJ2-7, with 10 bases matching TRBD1. The ends lost 10 bases at V and 0 bases at J; junction bases unmatched: 9. The CDR3 is 15 amino acids. In germline, CDR1 is ENHRY, CDR2 SYGVKD.

As for this clonotype: A single base separates this from a much larger clone, so it may be a read error. The V call is TRBV10-3, the J call TRBJ2-5; 8 nucleotides align to TRBD1. CDR3 length: 11 residues. Germline V lookup: CDR1 ENHRY, CDR2 SYGVKD. V was pared by 3 bases and J by 14 bases, with 5 bases of the junction left unmatched. Here the CDR3 reads CAISDSDRVYF. CDR3 DNA: TGTGCCATCAGTGATTCGGACAGGGTCTACTTC.

This chain links TRBV4-3 with TRBJ1-5, with unresolved D. V was trimmed by 1 base and J by 0 bases, leaving 7 bases between them. The CDR3 totals 15 residues. In germline, CDR1 is LGHNA, CDR2 YSLEER. This CDR3 reads CASSQAADSNQPQHF. The DNA of the CDR3 is TGCGCCAGCAGCCAAGCGGCAGATAGCAATCAGCCCCAGCATTTT.

A few counts support this clonotype. V usage is TRBV10-2 and J usage is TRBJ2-3, with D hard to call. Deletions cut 4 bases from V and 2 bases from J, with 10 bases between. Germline assignment: CDR1 WSHSY and CDR2 SAAADI. The CDR3 runs to 14 residues. The CDR3 nucleotides read TGCGCCAGCAGTGTCAACGACAACACAGATACGCAGTATTTT. Translated, it gives CASSVNDNTDTQYF.